This T cell receptor (beta chain) comes out of a study of blood T cell repertoires in COVID-19. In the original processing: Counts of nucleated cells, estimated from reference gene primer amplification, were obtained. Sequenced by immunoSEQ multiplex PCR; TCRdb stores in-frame clones only, minus some. That table furnishes V, J and clone size, whereas the DNA furnished D and trimming. The sample lists about 230,000 clones, 84% occurring once. The CDR3 has 13 residues. Germline lookup yields CDR1 SGHDT and CDR2 YYEEEE. V lost 2 bases to trimming and J lost 2 bases; unmatched junction nucleotides: 1. The receptor's source is a man in his forties or fifties who had recovered from COVID-19. The chain joins TRBV5-6 to TRBJ2-7; TRBD1 agrees at 7 bases. Specimen: peripheral blood. The CDR3 region is CASSFQGAYEQYF. CDR3 nucleotide sequence: TGTGCCAGCAGCTTCCAGGGGGCCTACGAGCAGTACTTC.